This T cell receptor beta chain was recorded in a study of beta chain features in type 1 diabetes. At the level of the study: Age, gender, cell numbers and subset yield matched between patients and controls. Study findings and constraints: In cDNA sequencing, cells with high TCR expression could be over-represented. For Type 1 diabetes patients, all four CD4+ subsets carried TCRB CDR3s that were moderately but significantly shorter. Comparison showed that naive, central memory and Treg TCRB repertoires appeared more similar among patients than among healthy donors.

The study reverse transcribed the entire isolated RNA, so it sequenced expressed TCRB transcripts. The repertoire was sequenced with immunoSEQ multiplex PCR; TCRdb's copy has only in-frame clones and lacks some. The table lists about 240,000 clones, about 15% of them singletons. CDR1 is MNHEY, CDR2 SMNVEV, per germline (reference sequence). CDR3 length: 14 residues. V gave up 8 bases and J gave up 6 bases; unmatched junction bases: 7. There are a few counts of this clone. Its antigen is not known. This clonotype originated in a man aged 30 to 39 with type 1 diabetes. This chain uses TRBV27 with TRBJ1-5; 10 nucleotides agree with TRBD1. Sequencing used naive CD4+ T cells from blood. CDR3: CASAGTGVGQPQHF. In nucleotides, the CDR3 is TGTGCCAGCGCCGGGACAGGGGTTGGTCAGCCCCAGCATTTT.